The entry below describes one T cell receptor beta chain. These data are taken from a study of blood T cell repertoires in COVID-19. Donors of Cohort 3 who recovered were those that had two negative PCRs, clearance, or symptom resolution. With 0 bases clipped from V and 4 bases from J, the junction kept 3 bases outside the gene matches. There are 14 residues in the CDR3. CDR1 GTSNPN and CDR2 SVGIG come from the germline V gene (reference sequence). The protocol was immunoSEQ multiplex PCR, while the TCRdb copy is restricted to in-frame clones and leaves out a portion. The sample holds 200,000 to 250,000 clones; roughly 85% are singletons and the top ten take approximately 11%.

What was sequenced was PBMCs or T cells enriched from blood (not recorded which). The chain links TRBV30 to TRBJ1-5; 7 nucleotides agree with TRBD1. The receptor was derived from a man between 25 and 39 years old who had recovered from COVID-19. The CDR3 bases are TGTGCCTGGAGTGTGGGACAGTATAATCAGCCCCAGCATTTT. It yields the protein CAWSVGQYNQPQHF. The variable domain in full, with the rest retrieved from reference TRBV30 and TRBJ1-5, is SQTIHQWPATLVQPVGSPLSLECTVEGTSNPNLYWYRQAAGRGLQLLFYSVGIGQISSEVPQNLSASRPQDRQFILSSKKLLLSDSGFYLCAWSVGQYNQPQHFGDGTRLSIL.